This TCR beta chain was retrieved from a study of blood T cells in healthy people across ages. This clonotype occurred a few times. Its antigen is unknown. Germline V gene sequence: CDR1 ENHRY, CDR2 SYGVKD. CDR3 length: 16 amino acids. Broader study findings: CMV status of donors was not determined, possibly confounding expanded clonotype changes. More naive CD4+ cells and higher diversity were found in long-lived than in aged donors.

A second PCR of 7 to 11 cycles used a sample-barcoded 5' primer and a J-beta primer mix. Unique molecular identifiers of 12 random nucleotides labeled each cDNA. A single record per CDR3 protein comes from TCRdb applying MiXCR to the 5' RACE reads. The sample consists of around 800,000 distinct CDR3 sequences, about a quarter of them appearing once. This sample also appeared in a second study, on T cells of mothers and their children.

V gene TRBV10-3 combines with J gene TRBJ2-5, with 13 bases identical to TRBD2. The J call may not be correct, given that the DNA end is closer to TRBJ2-1. The source material was blood. This TCR came from a boy aged 5-17 years in good health. This CDR3 is CAISSGTSGDYNEQFF. The CDR3 DNA follows: TGTGCCATCAGCTCCGGGACTAGCGGGGACTACAATGAGCAGTTCTTC.